One sample yielded the 21 T cell receptor beta chains listed below, sequenced in a study of Ad26.COV2.S vaccination and SARS-CoV-2 variants. The protocol was immunoSEQ multiplex PCR, while the TCRdb copy is restricted to in-frame clones and leaves out a portion. The sample has about 94,000 clones; less than 85% are singletons. The sequenced sample was peripheral blood, obtained after recovery from COVID-19. These receptors were obtained from a human donor who had recovered from COVID-19.

The genes are TRBV7-3 and TRBJ2-3; 8 bases map to TRBD2. Trimming at V came to 6 bases and at J to 6 bases, leaving 14 bases not matched to a gene. Germline-derived CDR1 and CDR2 are SGHTA and FQGTGA. CDR3 size: 16 residues. The CDR3 nucleotides read TGTGCCAGCAGAAAAAAGCGAGCGGGAGAGGGTGATACGCAGTATTTT. This gives the protein CASRKKRAGEGDTQYF.

This chain uses TRBV7-9 with TRBJ2-1; TRBD2 agrees at 10 bases. In germline, CDR1 is SEHNR, CDR2 FQNEAQ (reference sequence). V lost 5 bases and J lost 0; bases outside the gene matches: 4. The CDR3 consists of 16 residues. CDR3 sequence reads: CASSGASGSSYNEQFF. CDR3 nucleotide sequence: TGTGCCAGCAGCGGGGCTAGCGGGAGCTCCTACAATGAGCAGTTCTTC.

In this sample, this clone turned up a few times. The chain joins TRBV7-3 to TRBJ1-1, with D unclear. The CDR3 length is 13 residues. Germline V gene lookup returns CDR1 SGHTA and CDR2 FQGTGA. V lost 5 bases and J 3 bases, leaving 10 bases between the germline ends. CDR3: CASSEAGDTEAFF. CDR3 bases: TGTGCCAGCAGCGAAGCGGGAGACACTGAAGCTTTCTTT.

The rearrangement joins TRBV28 to TRBJ1-1; D gene ambiguous. The V gene's germline CDR1 is MDHEN and CDR2 SYDVKM. The V and J ends lost 3 bases and 2 bases respectively, with 13 bases between them. This CDR3 is 15 amino acids long. The CDR3 nucleotides are TGTGCCAGCAGTTTGGTTCCTCGGGCTAACACTGAAGCTTTCTTT. It yields the protein CASSLVPRANTEAFF. The full variable domain, rest sourced from reference TRBV28 and TRBJ1-1, is DVKVTQSSRYLVKRTGEKVFLECVQDMDHENMFWYRQDPGLGLRLIYFSYDVKMKEKGDIPEGYSVSREKKERFSLILESASTNQTSMYLCASSLVPRANTEAFFGQGTRLTVV.

This clone appeared a few times. V is TRBV7-8 and J is TRBJ2-7; tentatively, D is TRBD2 (6 bases). The CDR3 is made up of 13 amino acids. V was clipped by 7 bases and J by 3 bases, with 13 bases between them. Germline V gene sequence: CDR1 SGHVS, CDR2 FQNEAQ. The CDR3 DNA sequence: TGTGCCAGCAACGGCGGGACCAACTACGAGCAGTACTTC. The encoded protein is CASNGGTNYEQYF.

V is TRBV13 and J is TRBJ2-1; 13 bases are shared with TRBD2. Trimming took 2 bases from V and 6 from J; bases not matched to a gene: 7. The CDR3 extends over 17 amino acids. Germline CDR1 and CDR2: PRHDT and FYEKMQ (reference sequence). The DNA of the CDR3 is TGTGCCAGCAGCTTACTATCACTAGCGGGAGGGCCCAATGAGCAGTTCTTC. It encodes CASSLLSLAGGPNEQFF. The whole variable domain, remainder taken from reference TRBV13 and TRBJ2-1, is AAGVIQSPRHLIKEKRETATLKCYPIPRHDTVYWYQQGPGQDPQFLISFYEKMQSDKGSIPDRFSAQQFSDYHSELNMSSLELGDSALYFCASSLLSLAGGPNEQFFGPGTRLTVL.

CDR3 nucleotides: TGCAGTGCTAGTATGAATCCAGGTATATACGAGCAGTACTTC. It codes for CSASMNPGIYEQYF. The chain carries TRBV20-1 and TRBJ2-7; D is ambiguous. The CDR3 has 14 residues. Germline V gene data show CDR1 as DFQATT and CDR2 as SNEGSKA (reference sequence). V gave up 3 bases and J gave up 4 bases, with 16 bases separating them.

The chain has TRBV14 and TRBJ1-3; D not resolved. The V end was cut by 1 base, the J end by 0 bases, with 7 bases between. Germline-derived CDR1 and CDR2 are SGHDN and FVKESK. The CDR3 spans 15 residues. CDR3 protein: CASSQGGASGNTIYF. Here the CDR3 DNA reads TGTGCCAGCAGCCAAGGAGGAGCCTCTGGAAACACCATATATTTT.

A remark on this clone: A read error may account for a junction end that differs from germline. The chain couples TRBV7-9 to TRBJ2-3; no clear D gene. Germline V CDR1 and CDR2: SEHNR, FQNEAQ (reference sequence). This CDR3 is 13 amino acids long. The CDR3 here is CASSLVETATQYF. In nucleotides, the CDR3 is TGTGCCAGCAGCTTAGTCGAAACAGCTACGCAGTATTTT. Combining the CDR3 with reference TRBV7-9 and TRBJ2-3 gives the whole variable domain DTGVSQNPRHKITKRGQNVTFRCDPISEHNRLYWYRQTLGQGPEFLTYFQNEAQLEKSRLLSDRFSAERPKGSFSTLEIQRTEQGDSAMYLCASSLVETATQYFGPGTRLTVL.

The V call is TRBV24-1, the J call TRBJ2-3; 8 nucleotides line up with TRBD1. Germline V gene data show CDR1 as KGHDR and CDR2 as SFDVKD. The CDR3 is 16 residues long. With 3 bases clipped from V and 3 bases from J, the junction kept 7 bases outside the gene matches. CDR3 nucleotides: TGTGCCACCAGTGATCCGGGGCAGGGGGCAACAGATACGCAGTATTTT. This codes for CATSDPGQGATDTQYF.

This clone has only a few counts. The rearrangement links TRBV4-3 to TRBJ2-7; TRBD1 matches 7 bases. After removal of 3 bases from V and 2 bases from J, the junction contained 7 bases not matched to a gene. CDR3 length: 15 amino acids. Germline V lookup: CDR1 LGHNA, CDR2 YSLEER. The CDR3 loop is CASSQIRTGTYEQYF. DNA of the CDR3: TGCGCCAGCAGCCAGATTCGGACAGGAACCTACGAGCAGTACTTC.

The chain joins TRBV7-9 to TRBJ2-1; D perhaps matches TRBD2 (5 bases). The germline CDR1 and CDR2 sequences are SEHNR and FQNEAQ (reference sequence). There are 12 residues in the CDR3. V was cut by 5 bases and J by 7 bases, with 9 bases left in between. The DNA of the CDR3 is TGTGCCAGCAGCCCGAGGGTAAATGAGCAGTTCTTC. It encodes CASSPRVNEQFF.

The gene calls are TRBV11-1 and TRBJ2-7, with 8 positions matching TRBD2. CDR3 length equals 12 residues. Trimming at V came to 8 bases and at J to 5 bases, leaving 5 bases not matched to a gene. Germline V lookup: CDR1 SGHAT, CDR2 FQDESV (reference sequence). CDR3 DNA sequence: TGTGCCAGCGAGGGACTAGTGGACGAGCAGTACTTC. Its protein is CASEGLVDEQYF. The variable domain in full, completed from reference TRBV11-1 and TRBJ2-7, reads EAEVAQSPRYKITEKSQAVAFWCDPISGHATLYWYRQILGQGPELLVQFQDESVVDDSQLPKDRFSAERLKGVDSTLKIQPAELGDSAMYLCASEGLVDEQYFGPGTRLTVT.

The V call is TRBV4-2, the J call TRBJ1-4; no clear D. Trimming cost V 4 bases and J 7 bases, with 7 bases left between them. Per germline, CDR1 LGHNA and CDR2 YNFKEQ. The length of the CDR3 is 12 residues. In nucleotides, the CDR3 is TGTGCCAGCAGCCTTAATAGTGAAAAACTGTTTTTT. Its translation: CASSLNSEKLFF.

In this sample, this clone turned up once. The V gene is TRBV2, the J gene TRBJ2-3; unclear D gene. The CDR3 spans 15 residues. Germline CDR1 is SNHLY and CDR2 is FYNNEI. V dropped 5 bases and J dropped 2 bases, with 14 bases sitting between them. CDR3 sequence reads: CASSRANAFTDTQYF. As DNA, the CDR3 is TGTGCCAGCAGTCGGGCTAACGCTTTCACAGATACGCAGTATTTT.

The chain joins TRBV28 to TRBJ2-3; 11 bases map to TRBD2. The CDR3 covers 16 residues. Germline assignment: CDR1 MDHEN and CDR2 SYDVKM. The V and J ends lost 2 bases and 4 bases, in that order; junction bases with no gene match: 5. The DNA of the CDR3 is TGTGCCAGCAGTTTAACCGGGACTAGCGGAGCAGATACGCAGTATTTT. This translates into CASSLTGTSGADTQYF.

The chain links TRBV19 to TRBJ2-1, with 12 bases lining up with TRBD2. V was pared by 9 bases and J by 0 bases, with 9 bases of the junction left unmatched. Germline V gene data show CDR1 as LNHDA and CDR2 as SQIVND (reference sequence). This CDR3 has 17 amino acids. The CDR3 bases are TGTGCCAGGGAGGGGACTAGCGGGCCACTCTCCTACAATGAGCAGTTCTTC. Its protein is CAREGTSGPLSYNEQFF.

The chain has TRBV2 and TRBJ2-1; TRBD2 matches at 7 bases. The junction had 6 bases not matched to a gene; V was cut back by 5 bases and J by 5 bases. The CDR3 covers 14 residues. Per germline, CDR1 SNHLY and CDR2 FYNNEI. CDR3 protein: CASSRTRGHNEQFF. The CDR3, as DNA: TGTGCCAGCAGTCGGACTAGGGGCCACAATGAGCAGTTCTTC.

The chain is built from TRBV15 and TRBJ2-1, with 11 positions matching TRBD2. The ends lost 4 bases at V and 8 bases at J; junction bases unmatched: 10. Germline V lookup: CDR1 LNHNV, CDR2 YYDKDF (reference sequence). CDR3 length: 16 amino acids. The CDR3 loop is CATSTLDRLAGHEQFF. The CDR3 DNA sequence: TGTGCCACCAGCACCCTGGACAGACTAGCGGGACATGAGCAGTTCTTC.

There are a few counts of this clone. J is TRBJ2-1 and V is TRBV11-2; 14 nucleotides match TRBD2. This CDR3 has 18 residues. The junction had 14 bases not matched to a gene; V was cut back by 5 bases and J by 8 bases. CDR1 is SGHAT and CDR2 is FQNNGV in the germline V gene. DNA for the CDR3: TGTGCCAGCAGCCCTGGGACTAGCGGGAGAAGTAATTTTGATGAGCAGTTCTTC. It specifies CASSPGTSGRSNFDEQFF.

This clone has only one observation. This sequence joins TRBV7-2 and TRBJ2-7; perhaps TRBD1 as D (7 bases). V gave up 0 bases and J gave up 2 bases, with 11 bases separating them. The CDR3 loop spans 15 amino acids. The germline gives CDR1 SGHTA, CDR2 FQGNSA. CDR3 sequence reads: CASSLAQGGTYEQYF. As DNA, the CDR3 is TGTGCCAGCAGCTTAGCTCAGGGGGGAACCTACGAGCAGTACTTC. The full variable domain, in which reference TRBV7-2 and TRBJ2-7 provide the parts outside the CDR3, is GAGVSQSPSNKVTEKGKDVELRCDPISGHTALYWYRQSLGQGLEFLIYFQGNSAPDKSGLPSDRFSAERTGGSVSTLTIQRTQQEDSAVYLCASSLAQGGTYEQYFGPGTRLTVT.